Each of the 16 T cell receptor beta chains below was sequenced from the same sample in a study of beta chain features in type 1 diabetes. Every bit of the isolated RNA underwent reverse transcription, so sequencing read expressed TCRB transcripts. Repertoires were generated with immunoSEQ multiplex PCR, while TCRdb's copy carries only in-frame clones and drops some. This table holds over 350,000 clones, approximately 15% found once. The sample was naive CD4+ T cells from blood. These receptors were taken from a woman aged 18-29 years in good health.

This sequence joins TRBV28 and TRBJ1-2; possibly TRBD1 for D (5 bases). Germline lookup yields CDR1 MDHEN and CDR2 SYDVKM. Trimming took 1 base from V and 8 from J, leaving 17 bases between them. This CDR3 region has 15 residues. Written as DNA, the CDR3 is TGTGCCAGCAGTTTATACCCGCAGGGATCGGGCGGCTACACCTTC. Protein: CASSLYPQGSGGYTF.

This clone was seen a few times. The chain joins TRBV18 to TRBJ2-5; 8 positions agree with TRBD2. The ends lost 6 bases at V and 3 bases at J; junction bases unmatched: 6. Per the germline V gene, CDR1 is KGHSH and CDR2 is LQKENI. This CDR3 comprises 14 residues. The CDR3 DNA reads as TGTGCCAGCTCCCGCACACTAGCGGAAGAGACCCAGTACTTC. Translated: CASSRTLAEETQYF.

J is TRBJ2-3 and V is TRBV4-3; possible D gene TRBD2, 6 bases. Trimming took off 6 bases at V and 6 bases at J, with 25 bases between the two ends. There are 17 residues in the CDR3. Looked up from germline, CDR1 is LGHNA and CDR2 is YSLEER. In DNA, the CDR3 is TGCGCCAGCAGTCGTCAACGTAGCACGGGAGAGTTGGATACGCAGTATTTT. Protein sequence: CASSRQRSTGELDTQYF.

This rearrangement joins TRBV5-6 to TRBJ2-1, with no clear D. The CDR3 extends over 16 amino acids. Germline CDR1 is SGHDT and CDR2 is YYEEEE. With 3 bases removed from V and 0 bases from J, the gap between germline ends came to 13 bases. For the CDR3, the DNA is TGTGCCAGCAGCTCAATTACAGAGAGCTCCTACAATGAGCAGTTCTTC. Translated: CASSSITESSYNEQFF. Supplemented by reference TRBV5-6 and TRBJ2-1, the full variable domain reads DAGVTQSPTHLIKTRGQQVTLRCSPKSGHDTVSWYQQALGQGPQFIFQYYEEEERQRGNFPDRFSGHQFPNYSSELNVNALLLGDSALYLCASSSITESSYNEQFFGPGTRLTVL.

Here the CDR3 reads CASSYRLQETQYF. In DNA form, the CDR3 reads TGTGCCAGCAGCTACCGGTTACAAGAGACCCAGTACTTC. The chain recombines TRBV25-1 with TRBJ2-5; D not certain. This CDR3 is 13 amino acids long. From germline, CDR1 is MGHDK and CDR2 SYGVNS. Between the trimmed V and J ends, which lost 6 bases and 2 bases, there was a span of 10 bases.

This clone was counted a few times. The rearrangement links TRBV5-1 to TRBJ2-1, with TRBD2 matching 9 bases. Germline lookup yields CDR1 SGHRS and CDR2 YFSETQ. CDR3 length equals 16 residues. The junction had 9 bases not matched to a gene; V was cut back by 1 base and J by 7 bases. The CDR3 loop reads CASSLFPAGGRNEQFF. As DNA, the CDR3 is TGCGCCAGCAGCTTGTTCCCAGCGGGAGGCCGGAATGAGCAGTTCTTC.

The sample holds a few counts of this clone. CDR3 DNA sequence: TGCAGCGTGGCCCCGGGACAGGGTCCGGATGAAGCTTTCTTT. This sequence encodes CSVAPGQGPDEAFF. J is TRBJ1-1 and V is TRBV29-1; 9 bases fit TRBD1. Germline V lookup: CDR1 SQVTM, CDR2 ANQGSEA. V lost 6 bases, J lost 7 bases, and 12 bases stayed unmatched. This CDR3 has 14 residues.

This clone came up a few times. This chain connects TRBV9 to TRBJ2-7; 7 bases fit TRBD2. CDR1 is SGDLS, CDR2 YYNGEE, per germline. This CDR3 comprises 15 residues. The V segment lost 0 bases and the J segment 0 bases; nucleotides outside the gene matches: 3. In DNA form, the CDR3 reads TGTGCCAGCAGCGTAGTGGTAGCGGGCTCCTACGAGCAGTACTTC. This codes for CASSVVVAGSYEQYF.

The CDR3: CAIRGPDNEQFF. CDR3 in DNA: TGTGCCATCAGGGGGCCCGACAATGAGCAGTTCTTC. The chain links TRBV10-3 to TRBJ2-1, with D perhaps matching TRBD1 (5 bases). This CDR3 contains 12 residues. V shed 6 bases and J shed 5 bases, with 8 bases lying between them. Per the germline V gene, CDR1 is ENHRY and CDR2 is SYGVKD.

The J gene is TRBJ2-3, the V gene TRBV27, with D tentatively TRBD2 (6 bases). Germline values: CDR1 MNHEY, CDR2 SMNVEV (reference sequence). V lost 2 bases to trimming and J lost 4 bases, with 13 bases between them. This CDR3 region has 15 residues. The CDR3 spells CASSLGGKRADTQYF. CDR3 coding DNA: TGTGCCAGCAGTTTAGGCGGGAAACGAGCAGATACGCAGTATTTT.

This clone has only a few counts. The genes are TRBV25-1 and TRBJ2-7, with D possibly being TRBD2 (6 bases). This CDR3 is 16 amino acids long. The germline V gene encodes CDR1 MGHDK and CDR2 SYGVNS. Trimming took 6 bases from V and 4 from J, leaving 22 bases between them. CDR3 loop: CASRGGTFKGIYEQYF. Here the CDR3 DNA reads TGTGCCAGCAGGGGGGGAACGTTTAAGGGGATATACGAGCAGTACTTC.

This clone has just a few counts. This chain joins TRBV2 and TRBJ2-5, with a weak D call TRBD1 (6 bases). Looked up from germline, CDR1 is SNHLY and CDR2 is FYNNEI. Trimming removed 6 bases from V and 5 bases from J, with 28 bases in between. There are 18 residues in the CDR3. CDR3 residues: CASRNGAETGLRGETQYF. For the CDR3, the DNA is TGTGCCAGCAGAAACGGAGCGGAAACAGGGCTGAGGGGGGAGACCCAGTACTTC. Drawing the rest from reference TRBV2 and TRBJ2-5, the complete variable domain is EPEVTQTPSHQVTQMGQEVILRCVPISNHLYFYWYRQILGQKVEFLVSFYNNEISEKSEIFDDQFSVERPDGSNFTLKIRSTKLEDSAMYFCASRNGAETGLRGETQYFGPGTRLLVL.

The J gene is TRBJ2-7, the V gene TRBV30, with D perhaps TRBD1 (5 bases). The CDR3 runs 12 residues. Trimming pared 3 bases from V and 0 bases from J, leaving 6 bases between. CDR1 GTSNPN and CDR2 SVGIG come from the germline V gene (reference sequence). In DNA, the CDR3 is TGTGCCTGGAGACAGGACTCCTACGAGCAGTACTTC. This encodes CAWRQDSYEQYF.

This clone was picked up a small number of times. The rearrangement joins TRBV7-9 to TRBJ2-2; possibly TRBD1 for D (5 bases). CDR3 length: 17 amino acids. The V end lost 3 bases, the J end lost 0 bases, and 14 bases lay between the germline ends. The V gene's germline CDR1 is SEHNR and CDR2 FQNEAQ (reference sequence). The CDR3 bases are TGTGCCAGCAGCTTTCCAAGGGGTCCTACGAACACCGGGGAGCTGTTTTTT. Protein product: CASSFPRGPTNTGELFF.

The CDR3 sequence: CASSYLQGGGTDTQYF. In DNA form, the CDR3 reads TGTGCCAGCAGCTACTTACAGGGCGGTGGCACAGATACGCAGTATTTT. The gene calls are TRBV7-7 and TRBJ2-3, with TRBD1 as a possible D gene (6 bases). The V end was cut by 4 bases, the J end by 1 base, with 15 bases between. Germline V gene data show CDR1 as SSHAT and CDR2 as FNYEAQ (reference sequence). The CDR3 length is 16 residues.

Only a few counts were recorded for this clone. The chain carries TRBV28 and TRBJ1-1; no clear D gene. Trimming removed 7 bases from V and 6 bases from J, with 6 bases in between. The CDR3 runs 10 residues. CDR1 and CDR2 (germline): MDHEN, SYDVKM. The CDR3 bases are TGTGCCAGCAACACCCCTGAAGCTTTCTTT. Translating gives CASNTPEAFF.